This T cell receptor beta chain was found in a study of T cell responses to AZD1222 COVID-19 vaccine. As for the study in general: Doses given second, at about 4 or about 12 weeks, were pooled. Study-level findings and limits: Most donors were white British, females outnumbered males, and clonal diversity was possibly underestimated.

This clone has only one observation. Its target is unknown. Assay: immunoSEQ multiplex PCR; the TCRdb copy retains only in-frame clones and omits some. The sample lists 95,000 to 150,000 clones; approximately 89% were seen once. The length of the CDR3 is 16 residues. Germline loops: CDR1 SGHAT, CDR2 FQNNGV. V shed 5 bases and J shed 1 base, with 16 bases lying between them. This clonotype was sampled from an adult in good health. The specimen was peripheral blood, collected on day 0 of AZD1222 vaccination. This rearrangement joins TRBV11-2 to TRBJ2-3; D is uncertain. CDR3 nucleotide sequence: TGTGCCAGCAGCCCTAAGCTCCCCACTGGCACAGATACGCAGTATTTT. It codes for CASSPKLPTGTDTQYF. Full variable domain (missing parts from reference TRBV11-2 and TRBJ2-3): EAGVAQSPRYKIIEKRQSVAFWCNPISGHATLYWYQQILGQGPKLLIQFQNNGVVDDSQLPKDRFSAERLKGVDSTLKIQPAKLEDSAVYLCASSPKLPTGTDTQYFGPGTRLTVL.